These T cell receptor beta chains were read from a single sample in a study of metastatic and nonmetastatic thyroid tumors. TCRdb re-analyzed the PCR reads through MiXCR. The data contain 15,000 or so clones, 20% to 30% of them singletons. Sequencing input: tumor tissue. These receptors all stem from a female donor with papillary thyroid cancer or a benign thyroid nodule (not recorded which). Some clones in this sample may be carry-over from other donors' samples. Both conserved end residues are part of each CDR3. The D gene is left open where the match is weak. Expanded clones are given a class, and other clones once, few, many or no size at all.

CDR3 protein: CATWTAGGTEAFF; V gene: TRBV2; clone size: few; J gene: TRBJ1-1; D gene: TRBD1
CDR3 protein: CSARTPSSSYEQYF; V gene: TRBV20-1; clone size: .; J gene: TRBJ2-7; D gene: .
CDR3 protein: CSLGDSGTSSYEQYF; V gene: TRBV29-1; clone size: few; J gene: TRBJ2-7; D gene: .
CDR3 protein: CASSYIEKAGTRDTQYF; V gene: TRBV6-5; clone size: few; J gene: TRBJ2-3; D gene: TRBD2
CDR3 protein: CASSSRAGELFF; V gene: TRBV3-1; clone size: .; J gene: TRBJ2-2; D gene: .
CDR3 protein: CASRGHGNEQFF; V gene: TRBV9; clone size: many; J gene: TRBJ2-1; D gene: .
CDR3 protein: CTSSPGRNTIYF; V gene: TRBV6-1; clone size: .; J gene: TRBJ1-3; D gene: .
CDR3 protein: CASSLAGTGVEKLFF; V gene: TRBV4-1; clone size: few; J gene: TRBJ1-4; D gene: TRBD1
CDR3 protein: CSARSASGRTDTQYF; V gene: TRBV20-1; clone size: many; J gene: TRBJ2-3; D gene: TRBD2
CDR3 protein: CAWSVPLPNEQFF; V gene: TRBV30; clone size: medium-sized; J gene: TRBJ2-1; D gene: .
CDR3 protein: CASSFGGGPPNTGELFF; V gene: TRBV12-3/TRBV12-4; clone size: medium-sized; J gene: TRBJ2-2; D gene: .
CDR3 protein: CASSLGAALESAGYTF; V gene: TRBV5-1; clone size: .; J gene: TRBJ1-2; D gene: .
CDR3 protein: CSAYSGTSVHEQYF; V gene: TRBV20-1; clone size: .; J gene: TRBJ2-7; D gene: TRBD2
CDR3 protein: CASKEGGLTGELFF; V gene: TRBV5-1; clone size: many; J gene: TRBJ2-2; D gene: .
CDR3 protein: CASSLRLAGGLGYNEQFF; V gene: TRBV11-1; clone size: many; J gene: TRBJ2-1; D gene: TRBD2
CDR3 protein: CASSGGFSGNTIYF; V gene: TRBV5-6; clone size: many; J gene: TRBJ1-3; D gene: .
CDR3 protein: CASSHFLGSGFFAEQYF; V gene: TRBV28; clone size: medium-sized; J gene: TRBJ2-7; D gene: .
CDR3 protein: CASTPRRGGEKLFF; V gene: TRBV11-2; clone size: many; J gene: TRBJ1-4; D gene: .
CDR3 protein: CASSSGLAGALNEQFF; V gene: TRBV5-5; clone size: many; J gene: TRBJ2-1; D gene: TRBD2
CDR3 protein: CASSLADSGPPYF; V gene: TRBV7-9; clone size: many; J gene: TRBJ2-4; D gene: TRBD2
CDR3 protein: CASSPDILSYEQYF; V gene: TRBV6-1; clone size: .; J gene: TRBJ2-7; D gene: .
CDR3 protein: CAWSERMSSGNTIYF; V gene: TRBV30; clone size: .; J gene: TRBJ1-3; D gene: .
CDR3 protein: CAWGDSSCYQYF; V gene: TRBV30; clone size: .; J gene: TRBJ2-7; D gene: TRBD1
CDR3 protein: CASSLTAVSGNTIYF; V gene: TRBV5-5; clone size: many; J gene: TRBJ1-3; D gene: .
CDR3 protein: CASSTNEGEGYNEQFF; V gene: TRBV12-3/TRBV12-4; clone size: .; J gene: TRBJ2-1; D gene: .
CDR3 protein: CASSLSPGWEQYF; V gene: TRBV12-3/TRBV12-4; clone size: medium-sized; J gene: TRBJ2-7; D gene: .
CDR3 protein: CASSEMGAFGRYTF; V gene: TRBV6-1; clone size: medium-sized; J gene: TRBJ1-2; D gene: .
CDR3 protein: CSASDLAGYEQYF; V gene: TRBV20-1; clone size: medium-sized; J gene: TRBJ2-7; D gene: .
CDR3 protein: CASSIGTGGADTQYF; V gene: TRBV19; clone size: .; J gene: TRBJ2-3; D gene: TRBD1
CDR3 protein: CASSRSWYEAFF; V gene: TRBV3-1; clone size: few; J gene: TRBJ1-1; D gene: .
CDR3 protein: CASSDLNDVSGYTF; V gene: TRBV9; clone size: many; J gene: TRBJ1-2; D gene: .
CDR3 protein: CASSLSTVAQETQYF; V gene: TRBV5-4; clone size: .; J gene: TRBJ2-5; D gene: .
CDR3 protein: CASSLGAGGPITQYF; V gene: TRBV7-8; clone size: many; J gene: TRBJ2-3; D gene: TRBD2
CDR3 protein: CASSRGVGGTDTQYF; V gene: TRBV5-8; clone size: .; J gene: TRBJ2-3; D gene: .
CDR3 protein: CSVLSAGIGTEAFF; V gene: TRBV20-1; clone size: many; J gene: TRBJ1-1; D gene: .
CDR3 protein: CASSAWTSGAYNEQFF; V gene: TRBV5-1; clone size: .; J gene: TRBJ2-1; D gene: TRBD2
CDR3 protein: CASSLRIPGDTQYF; V gene: TRBV5-1; clone size: few; J gene: TRBJ2-3; D gene: .
CDR3 protein: CASSERQGRDEQFF; V gene: TRBV10-1; clone size: medium-sized; J gene: TRBJ2-1; D gene: .
CDR3 protein: CASIRVLRWSYNEQVF; V gene: TRBV6-2/TRBV6-3; clone size: .; J gene: TRBJ2-1; D gene: .
CDR3 protein: CASRTGVAYEQYF; V gene: TRBV2; clone size: medium-sized; J gene: TRBJ2-7; D gene: .
CDR3 protein: CSAIHPGQGTTDTQYF; V gene: TRBV20-1; clone size: many; J gene: TRBJ2-3; D gene: TRBD1
CDR3 protein: CASSGGQMNTEAFF; V gene: TRBV9; clone size: many; J gene: TRBJ1-1; D gene: .
CDR3 protein: CASSDRVTNEQYF; V gene: TRBV4-1; clone size: medium-sized; J gene: TRBJ2-7; D gene: TRBD1
CDR3 protein: CASSSSGETDTQYF; V gene: TRBV6-1; clone size: many; J gene: TRBJ2-3; D gene: .
CDR3 protein: CASSLDRPGRVETQYF; V gene: TRBV11-2; clone size: .; J gene: TRBJ2-5; D gene: TRBD2
CDR3 protein: CASRDPGGMNTEAFF; V gene: TRBV6-7; clone size: few; J gene: TRBJ1-1; D gene: .
CDR3 protein: CAWTANNSPLHF; V gene: TRBV30; clone size: medium-sized; J gene: TRBJ1-6; D gene: .
CDR3 protein: CASSYGGKTYDQYF; V gene: TRBV6-2/TRBV6-3; clone size: few; J gene: TRBJ2-7; D gene: .
CDR3 protein: CSAGGEGWYEQYF; V gene: TRBV20-1; clone size: .; J gene: TRBJ2-7; D gene: TRBD2
CDR3 protein: CIVGTGGSYEQYF; V gene: TRBV29-1; clone size: .; J gene: TRBJ2-7; D gene: TRBD1
CDR3 protein: CASSYSPVLAGDTQYF; V gene: TRBV6-5; clone size: many; J gene: TRBJ2-3; D gene: TRBD2
CDR3 protein: CSASLPETYSNQPQHF; V gene: TRBV20-1; clone size: many; J gene: TRBJ1-5; D gene: .
CDR3 protein: CASSQGNPGQGSEKLFF; V gene: TRBV4-2; clone size: many; J gene: TRBJ1-4; D gene: TRBD1
CDR3 protein: CAWSVGQWGNEQYF; V gene: TRBV30; clone size: medium-sized; J gene: TRBJ2-7; D gene: .
CDR3 protein: CASSESGQGYEQYF; V gene: TRBV10-1; clone size: medium-sized; J gene: TRBJ2-7; D gene: TRBD1
CDR3 protein: CASRPTSGNYNEQFF; V gene: TRBV27; clone size: many; J gene: TRBJ2-1; D gene: TRBD2
CDR3 protein: CAWSLGSDYEQYF; V gene: TRBV30; clone size: hyperexpanded; J gene: TRBJ2-7; D gene: .